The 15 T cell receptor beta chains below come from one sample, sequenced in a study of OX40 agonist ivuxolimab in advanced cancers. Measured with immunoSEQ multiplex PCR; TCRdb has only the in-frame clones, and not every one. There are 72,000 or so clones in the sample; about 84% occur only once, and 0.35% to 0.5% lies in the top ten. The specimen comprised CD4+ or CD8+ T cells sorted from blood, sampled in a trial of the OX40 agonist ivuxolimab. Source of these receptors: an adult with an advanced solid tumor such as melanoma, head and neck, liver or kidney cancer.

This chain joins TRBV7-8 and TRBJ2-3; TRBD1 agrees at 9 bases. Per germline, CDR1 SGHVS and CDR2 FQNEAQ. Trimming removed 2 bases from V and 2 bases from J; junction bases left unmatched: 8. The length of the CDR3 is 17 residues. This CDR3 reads CASSLLTGGFLTDTQYF. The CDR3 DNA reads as TGTGCCAGCAGCTTATTGACAGGGGGTTTCCTCACAGATACGCAGTATTTT. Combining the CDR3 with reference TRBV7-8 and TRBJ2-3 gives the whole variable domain GAGVSQSPRYKVAKRGQDVALRCDPISGHVSLFWYQQALGQGPEFLTYFQNEAQLDKSGLPSDRFFAERPEGSVSTLKIQRTQQEDSAVYLCASSLLTGGFLTDTQYFGPGTRLTVL.

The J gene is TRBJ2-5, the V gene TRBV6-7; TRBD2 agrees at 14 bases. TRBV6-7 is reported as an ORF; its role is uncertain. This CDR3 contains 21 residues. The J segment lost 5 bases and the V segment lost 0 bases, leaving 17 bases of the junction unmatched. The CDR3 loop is CASSYSNVSPTSGGAWETQYF. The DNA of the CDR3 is TGTGCCAGCAGTTACTCGAATGTTTCACCGACTAGCGGGGGGGCGTGGGAGACCCAGTACTTC.

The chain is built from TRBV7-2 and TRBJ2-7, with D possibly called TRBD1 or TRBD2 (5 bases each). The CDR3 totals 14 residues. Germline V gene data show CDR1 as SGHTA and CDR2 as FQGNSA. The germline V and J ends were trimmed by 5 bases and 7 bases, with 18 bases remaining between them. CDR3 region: CASSLGTAGGEQYV. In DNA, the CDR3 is TGTGCCAGCAGCCTGGGGACGGCCGGCGGGGAGCAGTACGTC.

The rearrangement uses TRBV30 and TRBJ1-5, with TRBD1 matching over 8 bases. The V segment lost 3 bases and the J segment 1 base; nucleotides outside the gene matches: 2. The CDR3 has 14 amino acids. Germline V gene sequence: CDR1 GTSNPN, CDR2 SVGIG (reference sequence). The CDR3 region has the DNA TGTGCCTGGAGGAGGACAGGGAGCAATCAGCCCCAGCATTTT. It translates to CAWRRTGSNQPQHF.

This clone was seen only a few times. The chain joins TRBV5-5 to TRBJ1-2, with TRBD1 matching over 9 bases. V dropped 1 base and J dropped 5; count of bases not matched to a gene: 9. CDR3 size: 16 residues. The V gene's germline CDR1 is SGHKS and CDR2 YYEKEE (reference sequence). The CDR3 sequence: CASSLSATGGEYGYTF. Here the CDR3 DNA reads TGTGCCAGCAGCTTGTCCGCGACAGGGGGAGAGTATGGCTACACCTTC.

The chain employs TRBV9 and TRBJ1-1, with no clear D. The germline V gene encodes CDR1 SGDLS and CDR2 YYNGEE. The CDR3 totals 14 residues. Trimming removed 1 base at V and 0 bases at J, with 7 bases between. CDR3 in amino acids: CASSVSGMNTEAFF. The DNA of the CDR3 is TGTGCCAGCAGCGTATCCGGAATGAACACTGAAGCTTTCTTT.

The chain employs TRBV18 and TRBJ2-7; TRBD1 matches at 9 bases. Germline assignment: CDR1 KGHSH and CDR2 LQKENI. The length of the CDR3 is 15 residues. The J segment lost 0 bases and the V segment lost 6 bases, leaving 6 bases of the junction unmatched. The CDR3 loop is CASSIGTGSSYEQYV. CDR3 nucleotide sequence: TGTGCCAGCTCGATCGGGACAGGGAGCTCCTACGAGCAGTACGTC.

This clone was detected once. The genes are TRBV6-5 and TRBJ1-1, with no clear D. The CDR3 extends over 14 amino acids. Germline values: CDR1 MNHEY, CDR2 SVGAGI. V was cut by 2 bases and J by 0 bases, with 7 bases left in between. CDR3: CASSYSHLNTEAFF. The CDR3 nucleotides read TGTGCCAGCAGTTACAGTCACCTGAACACTGAAGCTTTCTTT.

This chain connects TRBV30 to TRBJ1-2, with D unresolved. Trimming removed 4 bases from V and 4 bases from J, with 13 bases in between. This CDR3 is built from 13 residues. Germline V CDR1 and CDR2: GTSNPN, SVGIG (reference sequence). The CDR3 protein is CAWTRPEVYGYTF. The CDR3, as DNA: TGTGCCTGGACCAGGCCGGAGGTCTATGGCTACACCTTC. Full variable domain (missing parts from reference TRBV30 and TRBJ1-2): SQTIHQWPATLVQPVGSPLSLECTVEGTSNPNLYWYRQAAGRGLQLLFYSVGIGQISSEVPQNLSASRPQDRQFILSSKKLLLSDSGFYLCAWTRPEVYGYTFGSGTRLTVV.

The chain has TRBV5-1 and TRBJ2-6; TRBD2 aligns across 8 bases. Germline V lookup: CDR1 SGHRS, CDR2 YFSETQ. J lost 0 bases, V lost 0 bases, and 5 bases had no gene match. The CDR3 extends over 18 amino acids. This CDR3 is CASSLAGRGNSGANVLTF. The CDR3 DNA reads TGCGCCAGCAGCTTGGCCGGGAGGGGGAACTCTGGGGCCAACGTCCTGACTTTC.

The DNA for the CDR3 is TGTGCCAGCAGGCGGACAGCCAACACCGGGGAGCTGTTTTTT. Translated, it gives CASRRTANTGELFF. V is TRBV6-1 and J is TRBJ2-2; possibly TRBD1 for D (6 bases). The CDR3 has 14 amino acids. V gave up 6 bases and J gave up 2 bases, with 10 bases separating them. CDR1 is MNHNS, CDR2 SASEGT, per germline.

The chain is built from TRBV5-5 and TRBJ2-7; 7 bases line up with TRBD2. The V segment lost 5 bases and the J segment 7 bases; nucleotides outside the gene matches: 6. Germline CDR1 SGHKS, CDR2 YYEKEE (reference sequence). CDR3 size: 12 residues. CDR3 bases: TGTGCCAGCAGTTATTGGCGGGGGGAGCAGTACTTC. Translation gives CASSYWRGEQYF.

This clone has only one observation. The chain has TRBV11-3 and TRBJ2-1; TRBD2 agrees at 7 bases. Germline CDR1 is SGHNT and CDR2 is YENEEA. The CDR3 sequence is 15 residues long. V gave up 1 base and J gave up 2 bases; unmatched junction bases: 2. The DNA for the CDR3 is TGTGCCAGCAGCTTAGGCGGGAGCGCCTACAATGAGCAGTTCTTC. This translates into CASSLGGSAYNEQFF.

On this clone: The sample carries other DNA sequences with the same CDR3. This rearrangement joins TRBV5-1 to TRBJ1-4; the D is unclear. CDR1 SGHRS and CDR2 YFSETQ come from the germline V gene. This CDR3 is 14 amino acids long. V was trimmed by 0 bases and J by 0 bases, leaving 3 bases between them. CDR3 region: CASSLGATNEKLFF. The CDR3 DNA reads TGCGCCAGCAGCTTGGGGGCAACTAATGAAAAACTGTTTTTT.

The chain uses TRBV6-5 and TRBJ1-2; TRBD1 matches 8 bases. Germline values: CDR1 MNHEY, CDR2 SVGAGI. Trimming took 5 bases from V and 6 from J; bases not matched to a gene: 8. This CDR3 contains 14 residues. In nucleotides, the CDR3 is TGTGCCAGCAGTCATCAGGGGGCGAGTCATGGCTACACCTTC. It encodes CASSHQGASHGYTF.